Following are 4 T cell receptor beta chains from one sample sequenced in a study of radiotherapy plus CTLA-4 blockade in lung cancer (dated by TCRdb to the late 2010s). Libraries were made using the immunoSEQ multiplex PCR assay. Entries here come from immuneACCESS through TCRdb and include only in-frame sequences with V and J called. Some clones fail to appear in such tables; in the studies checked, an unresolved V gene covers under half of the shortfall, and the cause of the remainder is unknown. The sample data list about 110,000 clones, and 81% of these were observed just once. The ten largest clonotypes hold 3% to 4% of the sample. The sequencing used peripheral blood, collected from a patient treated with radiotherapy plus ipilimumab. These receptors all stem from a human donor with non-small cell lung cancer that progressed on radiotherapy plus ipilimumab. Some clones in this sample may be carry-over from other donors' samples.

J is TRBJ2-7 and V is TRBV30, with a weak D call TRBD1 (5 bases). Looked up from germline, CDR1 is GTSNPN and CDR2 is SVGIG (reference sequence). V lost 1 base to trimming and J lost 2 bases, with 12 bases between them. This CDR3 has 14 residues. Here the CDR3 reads CAWSEGQVPYEQYF. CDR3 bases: TGTGCCTGGAGTGAGGGGCAGGTACCCTACGAGCAGTACTTC.

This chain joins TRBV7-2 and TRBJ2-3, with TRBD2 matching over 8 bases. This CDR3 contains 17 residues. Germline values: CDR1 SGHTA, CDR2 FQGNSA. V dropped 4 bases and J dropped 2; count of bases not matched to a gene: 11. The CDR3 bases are TGTGCCAGCAGCTCCACGGGGAGCGGGGGCCTCACAGATACGCAGTATTTT. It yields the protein CASSSTGSGGLTDTQYF.

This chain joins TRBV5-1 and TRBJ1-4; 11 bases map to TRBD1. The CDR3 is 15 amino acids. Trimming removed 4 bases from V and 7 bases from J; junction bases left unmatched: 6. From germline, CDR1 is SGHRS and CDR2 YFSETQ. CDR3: CASSPTGTGGEKLFF. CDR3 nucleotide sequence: TGCGCCAGCAGCCCGACCGGGACAGGGGGTGAAAAACTGTTTTTT.

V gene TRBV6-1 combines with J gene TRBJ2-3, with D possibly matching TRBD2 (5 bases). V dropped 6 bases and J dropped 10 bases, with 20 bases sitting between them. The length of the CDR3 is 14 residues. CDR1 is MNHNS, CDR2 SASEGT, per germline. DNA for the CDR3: TGTGCCAGCAGGAACTTCGATCGGACTCACCCGCAGTATTTT. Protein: CASRNFDRTHPQYF.